This entry lists 3 T cell receptor beta chains sequenced from one sample in a study of CD8+ T cells in alopecia areata. Noted treatment: oral pan-JAK inhibitor, 5-10 mg twice daily. Reverse transcription of extracted RNA yielded cDNA, which provided the sequencing template. Assay: immunoSEQ multiplex PCR; the TCRdb copy retains only in-frame clones and omits some. The data contain around 86,000 clones, about two thirds of them singletons. The source material was CD8+ T cells sorted from blood, sampled at approximately week 42, from a patient treated with tofacitinib. The source is a human donor with alopecia areata.

This clone was counted between two and nine times. The J gene is TRBJ1-1, the V gene TRBV2, with no clear D. This CDR3 has 12 residues. Per germline, CDR1 SNHLY and CDR2 FYNNEI. With 8 bases removed from V and 11 bases from J, the gap between germline ends came to 18 bases. In nucleotides, the CDR3 is TGTGCCAGCCTGGGGAGGGCTGATCGGGCTTTCTTT. Its translation: CASLGRADRAFF.

The chain has TRBV2 and TRBJ1-1; D perhaps matches TRBD1 (5 bases). The CDR3 is 15 residues long. Germline values: CDR1 SNHLY, CDR2 FYNNEI. V was pared by 2 bases and J by 4 bases, with 14 bases between. The CDR3 loop reads CASSEKGPEFTEAFF. CDR3 nucleotides: TGTGCCAGCAGTGAAAAGGGGCCGGAATTCACTGAAGCTTTCTTT.

The chain couples TRBV11-2 to TRBJ2-2, with D possibly being TRBD2 (6 bases). V shed 1 base and J shed 6 bases, with 6 bases lying between them. The germline V gene has CDR1 SGHAT and CDR2 FQNNGV. This CDR3 has 13 amino acids. The CDR3 nucleotides read TGTGCCAGCAGCTTAGCGGGGGCCGGGGAGCTGTTTTTT. Its translation: CASSLAGAGELFF.